Sequencing of this T cell receptor beta chain was carried out in a study of blood T cell repertoires in COVID-19. In the original workflow: The assay estimated nucleated cells by amplifying reference gene primers. Repertoires were generated with immunoSEQ multiplex PCR, while TCRdb's copy carries only in-frame clones and drops some. The DNA was the basis for D and trimming; V, J and clone size are from that table. The sample contains approximately 450,000 clones, around 89% of which appear only once. Individuals aged roughly 18 to 95 years were recruited from 24 US areas. The CDR3 totals 14 residues. CDR1 and CDR2 from the germline V gene are WSHSY and SAAADI. V was trimmed by 6 bases and J by 4 bases, leaving 15 bases between them.

This chain joins TRBV10-2 and TRBJ1-2; D unresolved. The sample taken for sequencing was PBMCs or T cells enriched from blood (not recorded which). This clonotype was obtained from a young man who had recovered from COVID-19. DNA for the CDR3: TGCGCCAGCAGGGGCATAGACACCTTCTATGGCTACACCTTC. It specifies CASRGIDTFYGYTF.